These 29 T cell receptor beta chains were sequenced from one sample in a study of T-cell memory formation after mild COVID-19. Each CDR3 protein gets one entry after TCRdb re-called the 5' RACE reads with MiXCR. The repertoire consists of about 180,000 distinct CDR3 sequences, with roughly 17% occurring once and the leading ten covering under 2.5%. The specimen was PBMCs or a T cell subset sorted from them (not recorded which). The receptor source for this set is an adult woman who had mild COVID-19 (a few samples of this study predate the infection). Cell type and time point are not known.

This clonotype was counted only a few times. This chain links TRBV7-2 with TRBJ2-1; D gene unclear. Germline assignment: CDR1 SGHTA and CDR2 FQGNSA. The CDR3 totals 13 residues. V was cut by 4 bases and J by 3 bases, with 7 bases left in between. This chain's CDR3 is CASSSSRYNEQFF. As DNA, the CDR3 is TGTGCCAGCAGCTCCAGCCGCTACAATGAGCAGTTCTTC.

V and J are TRBV12-3 or TRBV12-4 and TRBJ2-7; a possible D gene is TRBD1 (5 bases). Trimming took 6 bases from V and 4 from J, leaving 16 bases between them. There are 14 residues in the CDR3. The CDR3 DNA is TGTGCCAGCAGCTTCTTGCTAGGGGATTACGAGCAGTACTTC. This codes for CASSFLLGDYEQYF.

This clonotype was picked up a small number of times. The genes are TRBV7-8 and TRBJ2-5; D is unresolved. CDR3 size: 16 residues. Trimming took off 0 bases at V and 4 bases at J, with 15 bases between the two ends. Germline CDR1 SGHVS, CDR2 FQNEAQ. The CDR3 region is CASSLARWNPSETQYF. DNA for the CDR3: TGTGCCAGCAGCTTAGCGAGGTGGAATCCGTCAGAGACCCAGTACTTC.

The chain uses TRBV27 and TRBJ2-1; 7 nucleotides align to TRBD2. The CDR3 covers 15 residues. J lost 4 bases, V lost 6 bases, and 9 bases had no gene match. The germline V gene encodes CDR1 MNHEY and CDR2 SMNVEV (reference sequence). The CDR3 protein is CASSQGGSIYNEQFF. CDR3 bases: TGTGCCAGCAGCCAGGGCGGGAGTATTTACAATGAGCAGTTCTTC.

This clonotype was recorded a few times. The chain carries TRBV7-9 and TRBJ2-7; weak D call: TRBD2 (5 bases). This CDR3 has 13 amino acids. The V end was cut by 7 bases, the J end by 0 bases, with 10 bases between. From germline, CDR1 is SEHNR and CDR2 FQNEAQ (reference sequence). The CDR3 DNA follows: TGTGCCAGCAACCTGGACTCCTCCTACGAGCAGTACTTC. Encoded protein: CASNLDSSYEQYF. Variable domain in full (rest from reference TRBV7-9 and TRBJ2-7): DTGVSQNPRHKITKRGQNVTFRCDPISEHNRLYWYRQTLGQGPEFLTYFQNEAQLEKSRLLSDRFSAERPKGSFSTLEIQRTEQGDSAMYLCASNLDSSYEQYFGPGTRLTVT.

CDR3 DNA: TGTGCCAGCAGTTACACAGGGGCGGGCCGGGGGGAGCAGTTCTTC. Its protein is CASSYTGAGRGEQFF. This chain joins TRBV6-5 and TRBJ2-1, with D maybe TRBD1 (7 bases). V was pared by 2 bases and J by 10 bases, with 18 bases between. This CDR3 is 15 amino acids long. CDR1 and CDR2 (germline): MNHEY, SVGAGI.

This clonotype was seen only a few times. The gene calls are TRBV5-4 and TRBJ2-1; 12 nucleotides align to TRBD2. Germline lookup yields CDR1 SGHNT and CDR2 YYREEE (reference sequence). J gave up 6 bases and V 4 bases, and 5 bases lay outside the gene matches. The CDR3 totals 15 residues. CDR3 amino acids: CASSAGLAGPNEQFF. In DNA, the CDR3 is TGTGCCAGCAGCGCGGGACTAGCGGGCCCCAATGAGCAGTTCTTC.

A few counts support this clonotype. The genes are TRBV6-5 and TRBJ1-1; D remains ambiguous. CDR3 size: 14 residues. Trimming left V 2 bases short and J 0 bases short, with 7 bases between. Per germline, CDR1 MNHEY and CDR2 SVGAGI. The CDR3 spells CASSYGVLNTEAFF. CDR3 nucleotides: TGTGCCAGCAGTTACGGGGTACTGAACACTGAAGCTTTCTTT.

V usage is TRBV6-6 and J usage is TRBJ2-7; 10 bases align to TRBD2. The germline gives CDR1 MNHNY, CDR2 SVGAGI (reference sequence). V gave up 5 bases and J gave up 2 bases; unmatched junction bases: 12. The CDR3 runs 17 residues. This chain's CDR3 is CASSQNRLAGKAYEQYF. For the CDR3, the DNA is TGTGCCAGCAGTCAGAATAGACTAGCGGGTAAAGCCTACGAGCAGTACTTC.

The J gene is TRBJ1-5, the V gene TRBV18; D gene uncertain. Trimming left V 1 base short and J 7 bases short, with 11 bases between. The germline V gene has CDR1 KGHSH and CDR2 LQKENI. This CDR3 contains 14 residues. CDR3 coding DNA: TGTGCCAGCTCACCACTGGAGGGAGGGCAGCCCCAGCATTTT. Translation: CASSPLEGGQPQHF.

The CDR3 region has the DNA TGTGCCAGTAGTTGGGCAGGGAAAGAGACCCAGTACTTC. This gives the protein CASSWAGKETQYF. The chain uses TRBV19 and TRBJ2-5; maybe TRBD1 (5 bases). Germline V gene lookup returns CDR1 LNHDA and CDR2 SQIVND (reference sequence). The CDR3 length is 13 residues. V dropped 5 bases and J dropped 3 bases, with 10 bases sitting between them.

This clonotype has at least ten counts. The genes are TRBV5-5 and TRBJ2-7; D may be TRBD2 (5 bases). The germline V gene has CDR1 SGHKS and CDR2 YYEKEE (reference sequence). The V end was cut by 3 bases, the J end by 0 bases, with 13 bases between. This CDR3 is 15 amino acids long. The CDR3 loop reads CASSSYSGLSYEQYF. CDR3 nucleotide sequence: TGTGCCAGCAGCTCCTATAGTGGACTCTCCTACGAGCAGTACTTC.

Many counts were recorded for this clonotype. The gene calls are TRBV10-3 and TRBJ2-7; 9 nucleotides agree with TRBD2. Germline CDR1 ENHRY, CDR2 SYGVKD. CDR3 length: 14 residues. V lost 7 bases and J lost 1; bases outside the gene matches: 5. The DNA for the CDR3 is TGTGCCATCAAGGCTAGCGGGGAGTCCTACGAGCAGTACTTC. Its protein product is CAIKASGESYEQYF.

This rearrangement joins TRBV6-5 to TRBJ1-2, with 10 bases matching TRBD1. Germline V gene lookup returns CDR1 MNHEY and CDR2 SVGAGI. The J segment lost 8 bases and the V segment lost 4 bases, leaving 10 bases of the junction unmatched. The CDR3 totals 15 residues. CDR3 nucleotide sequence: TGTGCCAGCAGTTCTGACAGGGGGCAGGAAGTGGGCTACACCTTC. Encoded protein: CASSSDRGQEVGYTF.

The chain is built from TRBV29-1 and TRBJ1-2; tentatively, D is TRBD1 (5 bases). V shed 4 bases and J shed 5 bases, with 11 bases lying between them. CDR1 and CDR2 from the germline V gene are SQVTM and ANQGSEA. The CDR3 has 12 residues. CDR3 coding DNA: TGCAGCGTTGTCCAGGGTCTATATGGCTACACCTTC. The encoded protein is CSVVQGLYGYTF.

This clonotype was found a few times. This chain links TRBV11-2 with TRBJ1-1; perhaps TRBD1 as D (5 bases). CDR3 size: 13 residues. Germline CDR1 is SGHAT and CDR2 is FQNNGV. V gave up 5 bases and J gave up 11 bases, with 18 bases separating them. The CDR3, as DNA: TGTGCCAGCAGCGCACTTGGGACGCCGCCCGCTTTCTTT. This encodes CASSALGTPPAFF.

V is TRBV20-1 and J is TRBJ2-3, with TRBD2 matching over 15 bases. V trimming: 4 bases; J trimming: 5 bases; junction bases outside the gene matches: 13. CDR1 DFQATT and CDR2 SNEGSKA come from the germline V gene (reference sequence). The CDR3 length is 18 residues. In DNA, the CDR3 is TGCAGTGCTAAATTTACCTGGACTAGCGGGGGGGCCCAAGATACGCAGTATTTT. The encoded protein is CSAKFTWTSGGAQDTQYF.

This clonotype was detected a few times. The chain uses TRBV18 and TRBJ2-3, with TRBD1 matching over 7 bases. Germline CDR1 and CDR2: KGHSH and LQKENI. J gave up 2 bases and V 2 bases, and 4 bases lay outside the gene matches. The CDR3 covers 15 residues. CDR3 coding DNA: TGTGCCAGCTCACCAGGACAGGTCCTCACAGATACGCAGTATTTT. Amino acid sequence: CASSPGQVLTDTQYF. The complete variable domain, with remaining parts taken from reference TRBV18 and TRBJ2-3, reads NAGVMQNPRHLVRRRGQEARLRCSPMKGHSHVYWYRQLPEEGLKFMVYLQKENIIDESGMPKERFSAEFPKEGPSILRIQQVVRGDSAAYFCASSPGQVLTDTQYFGPGTRLTVL.

There are a few counts of this clonotype. The chain combines TRBV29-1 with TRBJ1-2, with D possibly TRBD1 on 5 matching bases. V dropped 6 bases and J dropped 0 bases, with 11 bases sitting between them. The CDR3 spans 13 residues. Germline CDR1 is SQVTM and CDR2 is ANQGSEA. The CDR3 spells CSVGGGANYGYTF. The CDR3 DNA follows: TGCAGCGTCGGGGGGGGAGCTAACTATGGCTACACCTTC. Together with reference TRBV29-1 and TRBJ1-2, the CDR3 gives the full variable domain: SAVISQKPSRDICQRGTSLTIQCQVDSQVTMMFWYRQQPGQSLTLIATANQGSEATYESGFVIDKFPISRPNLTFSTLTVSNMSPEDSSIYLCSVGGGANYGYTFGSGTRLTVV.

The rearrangement uses TRBV28 and TRBJ1-2; D unclear. The V gene's germline CDR1 is MDHEN and CDR2 SYDVKM. V was trimmed by 4 bases and J by 6 bases, leaving 12 bases between them. The CDR3 is made up of 13 amino acids. The CDR3 region is CASSSRVGDGYTF. The CDR3 DNA reads as TGTGCCAGCAGTTCTCGGGTCGGCGATGGCTACACCTTC.

The CDR3 reads CASSGTGVLSSYNEQFF. CDR3 bases: TGCGCCAGCAGCGGGACAGGGGTGTTGAGCTCCTACAATGAGCAGTTCTTC. The chain employs TRBV5-1 and TRBJ2-1; 10 bases fit TRBD1. The trim removed 4 bases at V and 0 bases at J, leaving 7 bases unmatched. The CDR3 loop spans 17 amino acids. Germline values: CDR1 SGHRS, CDR2 YFSETQ.

This clonotype has more than one count but fewer than ten. This chain joins TRBV7-6 and TRBJ2-3, with a weak D call TRBD2 (6 bases). Per the germline V gene, CDR1 is SGHVS and CDR2 is FNYEAQ. The V end was cut by 4 bases, the J end by 0 bases, with 14 bases between. The CDR3 extends over 16 amino acids. Here the CDR3 DNA reads TGTGCCAGCAGCTCAGAGATAAGCGGGAGCACAGATACGCAGTATTTT. Its translation: CASSSEISGSTDTQYF.

The chain employs TRBV7-2 and TRBJ1-4; 11 bases are a match to TRBD1. V trimming: 3 bases; J trimming: 9 bases; junction bases outside the gene matches: 0. CDR1 and CDR2 from the germline V gene are SGHTA and FQGNSA. CDR3 length equals 13 residues. The CDR3 DNA reads TGTGCCAGCAGCTTGGACAGGGGGCAAAAACTGTTTTTT. Protein product: CASSLDRGQKLFF.

This chain uses TRBV27 with TRBJ2-2; D possibly corresponds to TRBD2 (6 bases). Germline CDR1 MNHEY, CDR2 SMNVEV (reference sequence). The CDR3 is made up of 15 amino acids. Trimming left V 6 bases short and J 5 bases short, with 16 bases between. CDR3 coding DNA: TGTGCCAGCAGCCCCTTAGGGGCGGGGACCGGGGAGCTGTTTTTT. This gives the protein CASSPLGAGTGELFF.

This clonotype showed up many times. This sequence joins TRBV24-1 and TRBJ2-1; 8 nucleotides match TRBD1. CDR3 length: 14 residues. Germline loops: CDR1 KGHDR, CDR2 SFDVKD. J gave up 3 bases and V 9 bases, and 6 bases lay outside the gene matches. The chain's CDR3 is CATSDREIYNEQFF. The CDR3 DNA reads TGTGCCACCTCGGACAGGGAGATCTACAATGAGCAGTTCTTC.

The V and J genes are TRBV9 and TRBJ2-2; D unclear. V lost 2 bases to trimming and J lost 0 bases, with 8 bases between them. This CDR3 comprises 15 residues. Germline V gene lookup returns CDR1 SGDLS and CDR2 YYNGEE. The DNA of the CDR3 is TGTGCCAGCAGCGTTAAGGGCTCGAACACCGGGGAGCTGTTTTTT. Translating it yields CASSVKGSNTGELFF.

The CDR3 DNA reads TGCAGCGGCCAGATCGGAGCGGACACTGAAGCTTTCTTT. Protein sequence: CSGQIGADTEAFF. The V call is TRBV29-1, the J call TRBJ1-1, with D uncertain. The V gene lost 7 bases and the J gene lost 3 bases, with 15 bases spanning the gap. The CDR3 length is 13 residues. Per the germline V gene, CDR1 is SQVTM and CDR2 is ANQGSEA.

This clonotype occurred a few times. This sequence joins TRBV10-3 and TRBJ2-4, with 7 bases that match TRBD1. The CDR3 covers 12 residues. CDR1 and CDR2 (germline): ENHRY, SYGVKD. The trim removed 11 bases at V and 9 bases at J, leaving 10 bases unmatched. The DNA for the CDR3 is TGTGCCGTTACGACAGGGATCGGCATTCAGTACTTC. Translation gives CAVTTGIGIQYF.

This clonotype was counted at least ten times. The rearrangement uses TRBV5-1 and TRBJ2-1; 7 positions agree with TRBD2. Germline CDR1 SGHRS, CDR2 YFSETQ. V was clipped by 2 bases and J by 2 bases; unmatched bases: 4. This CDR3 comprises 15 residues. The CDR3 spells CASSLAGTPYNEQFF. Here the CDR3 DNA reads TGCGCCAGCAGCTTAGCGGGGACTCCCTACAATGAGCAGTTCTTC.